This T cell receptor beta chain is drawn from a study of cytomegalovirus exposure and HLA in healthy donors. Profiled with immunoSEQ multiplex PCR; TCRdb holds only in-frame clones, not every one. This table holds about 180,000 clones, around 86% found once. The CDR3 sequence is 15 residues long. Germline loops: CDR1 SGHTA, CDR2 FQGTGA. Germline trimming cut 5 bases from V and 8 bases from J; bases unmatched to any gene: 6. This clone has only a few counts. The rearrangement uses TRBV7-3 and TRBJ2-1, with TRBD2 identical over 13 bases. This receptor was identified in a man between 18 and 35 years old in good health and CMV-seropositive. The sample was PBMCs. The CDR3 loop reads CASSPGTSGAHEQFF. The CDR3 region has the DNA TGTGCCAGCAGCCCAGGGACTAGCGGGGCCCATGAGCAGTTCTTC.